What follows is one TCR beta chain and its context. Its antigen remains unidentified. The source of the sample is a study of T cells in Graves' hyperthyroidism and ophthalmopathy. Study-wide results and limits: In validation, the model predicted ophthalmopathy. These predictions came a median about 6.2 months before onset. Ophthalmopathy was distinguished from stable hyperthyroidism by 13 V-J signatures. Most expanded thyroid clonotypes above 0.001 recurred in blood.

Amplification of TCR beta CDR3 regions used RNA as the template. Primed by the HTBI set, a first-round RT-PCR was run on the TCR CDR3. MiXCR, run by TCRdb on the multiplex PCR reads, gives a single entry per CDR3 protein. The profile covers hundreds of thousands of distinct CDR3 sequences, with about 45% appearing a single time and about 7.2% taken by the ten largest. Germline V gives CDR1 SQVTM, CDR2 ANQGSEA. CDR3 length equals 11 residues. Used for diagnoses were clinical symptoms, serum thyroxine and TRAb, thyroid ultrasound and orbital computed tomography. The rearrangement links TRBV29-1 to TRBJ1-2; weak D call: TRBD1 (5 bases). The receptor's source is an adult man with Graves' disease, either hyperthyroidism or ophthalmopathy (not recorded which). Sequencing input: peripheral blood or thyroid tissue (not recorded which). Written as DNA, the CDR3 is TGCAGTGAGGGACGCGGCTATGGCTACACCTTC. It is translated as CSEGRGYGYTF.